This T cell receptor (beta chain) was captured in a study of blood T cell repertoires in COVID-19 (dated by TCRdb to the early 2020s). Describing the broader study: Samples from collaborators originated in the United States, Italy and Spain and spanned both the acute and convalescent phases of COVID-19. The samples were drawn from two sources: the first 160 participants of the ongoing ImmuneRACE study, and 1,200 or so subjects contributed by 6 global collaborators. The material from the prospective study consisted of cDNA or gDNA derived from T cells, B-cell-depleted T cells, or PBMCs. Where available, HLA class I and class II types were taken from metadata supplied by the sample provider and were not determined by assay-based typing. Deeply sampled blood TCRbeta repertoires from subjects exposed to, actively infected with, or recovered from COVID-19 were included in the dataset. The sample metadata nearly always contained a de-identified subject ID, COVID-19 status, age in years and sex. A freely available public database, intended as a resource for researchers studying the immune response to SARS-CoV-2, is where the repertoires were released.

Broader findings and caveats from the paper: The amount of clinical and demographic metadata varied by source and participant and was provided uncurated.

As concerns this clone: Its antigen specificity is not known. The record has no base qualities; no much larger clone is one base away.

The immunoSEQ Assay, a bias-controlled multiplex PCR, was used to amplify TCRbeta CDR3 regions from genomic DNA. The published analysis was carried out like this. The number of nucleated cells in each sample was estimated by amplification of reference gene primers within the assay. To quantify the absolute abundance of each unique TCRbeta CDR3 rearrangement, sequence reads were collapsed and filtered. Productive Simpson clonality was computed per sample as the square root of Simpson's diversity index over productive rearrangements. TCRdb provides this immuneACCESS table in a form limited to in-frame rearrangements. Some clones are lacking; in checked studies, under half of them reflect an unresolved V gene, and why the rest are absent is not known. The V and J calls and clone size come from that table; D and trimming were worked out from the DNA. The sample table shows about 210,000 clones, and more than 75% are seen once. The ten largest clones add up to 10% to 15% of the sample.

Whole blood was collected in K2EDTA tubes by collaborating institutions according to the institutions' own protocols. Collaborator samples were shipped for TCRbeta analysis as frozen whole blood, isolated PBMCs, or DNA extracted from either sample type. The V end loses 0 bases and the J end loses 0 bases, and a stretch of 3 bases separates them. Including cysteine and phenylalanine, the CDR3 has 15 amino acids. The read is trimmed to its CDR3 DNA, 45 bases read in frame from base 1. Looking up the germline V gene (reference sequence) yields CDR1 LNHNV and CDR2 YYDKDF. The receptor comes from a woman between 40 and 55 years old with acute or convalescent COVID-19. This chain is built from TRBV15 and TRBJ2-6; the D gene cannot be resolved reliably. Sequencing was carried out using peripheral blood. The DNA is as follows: TGTGCCACCAGCAGAGATCTCTCTGGGGCCAACGTCCTGACTTTC. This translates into CATSRDLSGANVLTF.